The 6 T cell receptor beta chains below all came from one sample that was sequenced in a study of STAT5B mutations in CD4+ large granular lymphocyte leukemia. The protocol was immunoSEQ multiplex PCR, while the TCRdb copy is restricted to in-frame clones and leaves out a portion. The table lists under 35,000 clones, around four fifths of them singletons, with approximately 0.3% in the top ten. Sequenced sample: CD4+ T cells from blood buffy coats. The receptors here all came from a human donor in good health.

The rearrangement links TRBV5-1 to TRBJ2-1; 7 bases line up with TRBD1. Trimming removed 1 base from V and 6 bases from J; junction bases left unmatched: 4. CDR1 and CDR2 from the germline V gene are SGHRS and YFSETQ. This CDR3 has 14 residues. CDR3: CASSLLGTVNEQFF. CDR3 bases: TGCGCCAGCAGCTTGCTCGGGACAGTCAATGAGCAGTTCTTC.

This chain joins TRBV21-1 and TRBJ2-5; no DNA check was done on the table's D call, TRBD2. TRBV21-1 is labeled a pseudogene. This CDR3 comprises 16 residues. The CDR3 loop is CASSKVVCGRGKTQYF. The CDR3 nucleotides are TGTGCCAGCAGCAAAGTCGTATGCGGGAGGGGTAAGACCCAGTACTTC.

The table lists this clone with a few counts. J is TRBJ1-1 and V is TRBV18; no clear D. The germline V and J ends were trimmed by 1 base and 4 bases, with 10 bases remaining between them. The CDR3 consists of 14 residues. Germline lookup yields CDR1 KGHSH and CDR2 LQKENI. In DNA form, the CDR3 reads TGTGCCAGCTCACCACAGACCCGAGGCACTGAAGCTTTCTTT. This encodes CASSPQTRGTEAFF.

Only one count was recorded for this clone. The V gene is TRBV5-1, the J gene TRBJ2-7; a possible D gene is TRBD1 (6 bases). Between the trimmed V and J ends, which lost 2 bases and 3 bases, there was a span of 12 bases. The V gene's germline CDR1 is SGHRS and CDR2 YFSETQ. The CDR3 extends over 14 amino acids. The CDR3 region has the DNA TGCGCCAGCAGCTTACAGGGAGTACGCTACGAGCAGTACTTC. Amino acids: CASSLQGVRYEQYF.

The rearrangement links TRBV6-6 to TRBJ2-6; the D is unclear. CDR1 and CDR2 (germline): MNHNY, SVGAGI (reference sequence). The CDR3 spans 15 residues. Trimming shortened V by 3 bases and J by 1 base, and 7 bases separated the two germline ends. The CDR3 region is CASSYGVSGANVLTF. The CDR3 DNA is TGTGCCAGCAGTTATGGGGTTTCTGGGGCCAACGTCCTGACTTTC.

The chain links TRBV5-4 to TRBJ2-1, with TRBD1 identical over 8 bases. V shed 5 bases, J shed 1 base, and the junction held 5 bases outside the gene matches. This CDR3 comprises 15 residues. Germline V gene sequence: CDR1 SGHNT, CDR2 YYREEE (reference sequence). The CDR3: CASRVDRASYNEQFF. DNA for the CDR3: TGTGCCAGCAGGGTGGACAGGGCTTCCTACAATGAGCAGTTCTTC. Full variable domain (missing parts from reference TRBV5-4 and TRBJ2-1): ETGVTQSPTHLIKTRGQQVTLRCSSQSGHNTVSWYQQALGQGPQFIFQYYREEENGRGNFPPRFSGLQFPNYSSELNVNALELDDSALYLCASRVDRASYNEQFFGPGTRLTVL.